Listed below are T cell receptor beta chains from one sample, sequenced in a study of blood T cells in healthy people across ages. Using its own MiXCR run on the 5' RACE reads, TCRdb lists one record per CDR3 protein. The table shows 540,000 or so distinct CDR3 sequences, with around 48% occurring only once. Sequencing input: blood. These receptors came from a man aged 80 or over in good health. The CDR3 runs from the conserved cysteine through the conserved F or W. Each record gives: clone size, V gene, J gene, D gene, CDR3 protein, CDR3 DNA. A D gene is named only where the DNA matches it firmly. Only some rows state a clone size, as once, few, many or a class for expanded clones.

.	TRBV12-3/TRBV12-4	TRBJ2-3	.	CASSARAPVTQYF	TGTGCCAGCAGCGCGCGAGCCCCGGTTACGCAGTATTTT
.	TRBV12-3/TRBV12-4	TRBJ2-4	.	CASSLRLGGTTKNIQYF	TGTGCCAGCAGTTTAAGACTAGGGGGCACAACCAAAAACATTCAGTACTTC
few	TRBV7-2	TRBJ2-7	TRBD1	CASSPRQGVREQYF	TGTGCCAGCAGCCCAAGACAGGGTGTAAGAGAGCAGTACTTC
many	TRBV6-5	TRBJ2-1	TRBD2	CASKPSGRGNEQFF	TGTGCCAGCAAGCCTAGCGGGAGAGGTAATGAGCAGTTCTTC
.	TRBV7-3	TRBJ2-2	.	CASSLMNTGELFF	TGTGCCAGCAGCTTAATGAACACCGGGGAGCTGTTTTTT
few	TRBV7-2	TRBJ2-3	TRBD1	CASRKAGTGEADTQYF	TGTGCCAGCAGAAAAGCCGGGACAGGGGAAGCAGATACGCAGTATTTT
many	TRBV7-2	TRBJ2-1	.	CASSLPPRDEQFF	TGTGCCAGCAGCTTACCCCCTAGGGATGAGCAGTTCTTC
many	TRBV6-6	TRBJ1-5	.	CASSYENYSNQPQHF	TGTGCCAGCAGTTACGAGAACTATAGCAATCAGCCCCAGCATTTT
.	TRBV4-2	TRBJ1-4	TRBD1	CASSAGTAGTGEKLFF	TGTGCCAGCAGCGCCGGTACTGCCGGGACAGGGGAAAAACTGTTTTTT
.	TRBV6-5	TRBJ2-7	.	CASSYSIGSEQYF	TGTGCCAGCAGTTACTCTATAGGAAGCGAGCAGTACTTC
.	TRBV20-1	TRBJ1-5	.	CSALSTGESSNQPQHF	TGCAGTGCTTTATCCACGGGTGAATCTAGCAATCAGCCCCAGCATTTT